This passage covers 8 T cell receptor beta chains from one sample sequenced in a study of blood T cell repertoires in COVID-19. Profiling relied on immunoSEQ multiplex PCR, and the TCRdb table lists in-frame clones only, not all of them. This sample carries over 300,000 clones, over 75% of them seen once, and the ten largest clones take around 6.9%. The sequenced sample was peripheral blood. The receptor set was obtained from a human donor in a cohort sampled during active COVID-19.

The chain combines TRBV2 with TRBJ2-3, with 9 bases matching TRBD1. The CDR3 sequence is 16 residues long. Trimming at V came to 6 bases and at J to 2 bases, leaving 9 bases not matched to a gene. The germline gives CDR1 SNHLY, CDR2 FYNNEI. The CDR3 loop reads CASSPLTGGFTDTQYF. In DNA form, the CDR3 reads TGTGCCAGCAGCCCCTTGACAGGGGGATTCACAGATACGCAGTATTTT.

V is TRBV3-1 (or the pseudogene TRBV3-2) and J is TRBJ1-1; maybe TRBD1 (6 bases). Trimming took off 4 bases at V and 10 bases at J, with 16 bases between the two ends. CDR1 and CDR2 (germline): LGHDT, YNNKEL (reference sequence). This CDR3 is 13 amino acids long. CDR3 coding DNA: TGTGCCAGCAGCCTTACCGGGACAAGAGCAGCTTTCTTT. Its translation: CASSLTGTRAAFF.

The chain employs TRBV29-1 and TRBJ2-5, with D possibly TRBD1 on 6 matching bases. Deletions cut 6 bases from V and 7 bases from J, with 12 bases between. The CDR3 has 11 residues. The V gene's germline CDR1 is SQVTM and CDR2 ANQGSEA. CDR3 bases: TGCAGCGTCGAGGAAGGGGGGACCCAGTACTTC. Translation gives CSVEEGGTQYF.

The rearrangement links TRBV15 to TRBJ1-4; 7 nucleotides align to TRBD1. Trimming cost V 1 base and J 5 bases; bases outside gene matches: 4. Per the germline V gene, CDR1 is LNHNV and CDR2 is YYDKDF (reference sequence). This CDR3 contains 15 residues. CDR3 nucleotide sequence: TGTGCCACCAGCAGAGGGACAGGAGAAAATGAAAAACTGTTTTTT. This translates into CATSRGTGENEKLFF.

In this sample, this clone turned up a few times. This sequence joins TRBV2 and TRBJ1-5; no reliable D call. Germline V gene data show CDR1 as SNHLY and CDR2 as FYNNEI. Between the trimmed V and J ends, which lost 1 base and 4 bases, there was a span of 8 bases. This CDR3 is built from 14 residues. CDR3 in amino acids: CASSEVNLNQPQHF. In nucleotides, the CDR3 is TGTGCCAGCAGTGAAGTAAATTTAAATCAGCCCCAGCATTTT.

V and J are TRBV19 and TRBJ1-2; 10 bases align to TRBD1. Per the germline V gene, CDR1 is LNHDA and CDR2 is SQIVND (reference sequence). The CDR3 is 17 residues long. With 7 bases clipped from V and 8 bases from J, the junction kept 19 bases outside the gene matches. CDR3 amino acids: CASIETGQGSSLGGYTF. CDR3 coding DNA: TGTGCCAGTATTGAGACGGGACAGGGGTCTTCTCTGGGGGGCTACACCTTC.

The CDR3: CASKLAMVNRAATNEKLFF. The CDR3 DNA sequence: TGCGCCAGCAAGTTGGCGATGGTGAACAGGGCTGCGACTAATGAAAAACTGTTTTTT. This rearrangement joins TRBV5-1 to TRBJ1-4; D perhaps matches TRBD1 (6 bases). This CDR3 comprises 19 residues. Trimming removed 6 bases at V and 2 bases at J, with 26 bases between. The germline gives CDR1 SGHRS, CDR2 YFSETQ.

The CDR3 reads CASSEGRPENYGYTF. CDR3 nucleotide sequence: TGTGCCAGCAGTGAAGGCAGGCCAGAAAACTATGGCTACACCTTC. V gene TRBV2 combines with J gene TRBJ1-2; D is ambiguous. V was trimmed by 1 base and J by 2 bases, leaving 11 bases between them. Germline V gene lookup returns CDR1 SNHLY and CDR2 FYNNEI. The CDR3 has 15 amino acids.